The 15 T cell receptor beta chains in this list originate from one sample, sequenced in a study of cytomegalovirus exposure and HLA in healthy donors. The PCR made use of 60 Vbeta and 13 Jbeta primers. The data were produced by immunoSEQ multiplex PCR, yet TCRdb's version contains in-frame clones alone and is incomplete. The sample shows tens of thousands of clones, around four fifths of them seen only once. The sample comprised PBMCs. Every receptor here comes from a male donor in good health and CMV-seropositive.

The chain employs TRBV4-2 and TRBJ2-2, with a weak D call TRBD1 (5 bases). Trimming stripped 0 bases from V and 4 bases from J, with 21 bases between. The V gene's germline CDR1 is LGHNA and CDR2 YNFKEQ. This CDR3 is built from 19 residues. Written as DNA, the CDR3 is TGTGCCAGCAGCCAAGATGTTTGGGGCCGGGCGAGTAGCACCGGGGAGCTGTTTTTT. Residues: CASSQDVWGRASSTGELFF.

V gene TRBV9 combines with J gene TRBJ1-6, with D unresolved. The CDR3 totals 15 residues. V lost 0 bases to trimming and J lost 5 bases, with 9 bases between them. Germline V gives CDR1 SGDLS, CDR2 YYNGEE. The CDR3 sequence: CASSVAPGDNSPLHF. CDR3 in DNA: TGTGCCAGCAGCGTAGCACCGGGTGATAATTCACCCCTCCACTTT.

The CDR3 region has the DNA TGCAGAGTAACCCGAGCGGGGGGCACTGAAGCTTTCTTT. Translating it yields CRVTRAGGTEAFF. J is TRBJ1-1 and V is TRBV29-1, with a tentative D call TRBD1 (5 bases). The CDR3 contains 13 residues. Germline V CDR1 and CDR2: SQVTM, ANQGSEA.

This chain connects TRBV6-1 to TRBJ1-2, with D unresolved. V gave up 8 bases and J gave up 8 bases, with 12 bases separating them. Germline assignment: CDR1 MNHNS and CDR2 SASEGT. The CDR3 totals 11 residues. The chain's CDR3 is CASAAVIGYTF. CDR3 DNA sequence: TGTGCCAGCGCGGCAGTAATCGGCTACACCTTC.

This chain links TRBV7-9 with TRBJ2-7; D is uncertain. V was shortened by 1 base and J by 4 bases, with 8 bases between the two germline ends. CDR1 is SEHNR, CDR2 FQNEAQ, per germline (reference sequence). The CDR3 is made up of 13 amino acids. CDR3: CASSLVSGYEQYF. CDR3 DNA: TGTGCCAGCAGCTTAGTATCGGGTTACGAGCAGTACTTC. Full variable domain (remainder filled in from reference TRBV7-9 and TRBJ2-7): DTGVSQNPRHKITKRGQNVTFRCDPISEHNRLYWYRQTLGQGPEFLTYFQNEAQLEKSRLLSDRFSAERPKGSFSTLEIQRTEQGDSAMYLCASSLVSGYEQYFGPGTRLTVT.

The V call is TRBV6-5, the J call TRBJ1-2; TRBD1 might be the D (5 bases). Germline values: CDR1 MNHEY, CDR2 SVGAGI. The CDR3 covers 13 residues. The germline V and J ends were trimmed by 4 bases and 2 bases, with 8 bases remaining between them. CDR3 sequence (DNA): TGTGCCAGCAGTTTCGGGGGAAACTATGGCTACACCTTC. Its protein is CASSFGGNYGYTF.

The chain has TRBV27 and TRBJ2-7; 8 bases are shared with TRBD1. The V and J ends lost 8 bases and 5 bases, in that order; junction bases with no gene match: 8. The length of the CDR3 is 13 residues. Per the germline V gene, CDR1 is MNHEY and CDR2 is SMNVEV (reference sequence). CDR3 DNA sequence: TGTGCCAGCTACGGACAGGGAGTCCACGAGCAGTACTTC. Encoded protein: CASYGQGVHEQYF.

The chain recombines TRBV19 with TRBJ1-5; a possible D gene is TRBD1 (5 bases). Trimming left V 7 bases short and J 5 bases short, with 15 bases between. Germline values: CDR1 LNHDA, CDR2 SQIVND (reference sequence). There are 14 residues in the CDR3. The CDR3, as DNA: TGTGCCAGTACCGGCGAAGGGGTTCATCAGCCCCAGCATTTT. Translating gives CASTGEGVHQPQHF.

This clone was recorded only once. The V gene is TRBV6-1, the J gene TRBJ2-2; 9 nucleotides align to TRBD1. Germline V lookup: CDR1 MNHNS, CDR2 SASEGT. The V segment lost 3 bases and the J segment 6 bases; nucleotides outside the gene matches: 5. The CDR3 contains 15 residues. CDR3 protein: CASSDPTGGPGELFF. The CDR3 bases are TGTGCCAGCAGTGACCCGACAGGGGGGCCCGGGGAGCTGTTTTTT.

The gene calls are TRBV30 and TRBJ1-3; TRBD1 is a possible D gene (5 bases). CDR3 length: 15 amino acids. The germline gives CDR1 GTSNPN, CDR2 SVGIG (reference sequence). The V end lost 0 bases, the J end lost 0 bases, and 9 bases lay between the germline ends. CDR3 nucleotides: TGTGCCTGGAGTGTAGGGGTCAGCTCTGGAAACACCATATATTTT. This translates into CAWSVGVSSGNTIYF.

V usage is TRBV7-2 and J usage is TRBJ1-2, with 7 bases lining up with TRBD1. The junction had 9 bases not matched to a gene; V was cut back by 4 bases and J by 4 bases. This CDR3 has 15 residues. Germline V gene lookup returns CDR1 SGHTA and CDR2 FQGNSA. The CDR3 here is CASSSQFRDSYGYTF. The CDR3 DNA reads TGTGCCAGCAGCTCCCAATTCCGGGACAGCTATGGCTACACCTTC.

This clone was seen once. The chain links TRBV5-4 to TRBJ2-2; 7 bases agree with TRBD1. CDR1 SGHNT and CDR2 YYREEE come from the germline V gene (reference sequence). The CDR3 loop spans 15 amino acids. Losses at the gene ends were 5 bases for V and 3 bases for J; bases not matched to a gene: 7. CDR3 residues: CASSLRQGDTGELFF. The CDR3, as DNA: TGTGCCAGCAGTCTGCGACAGGGCGACACCGGGGAGCTGTTTTTT.

This clone was observed a few times. The sample has other DNA sequences that encode this CDR3 too. The CDR3 DNA reads TGTGCCAGTAGTATTCAGGGGAACACTGAAGCTTTCTTT. Protein product: CASSIQGNTEAFF. The chain uses TRBV19 and TRBJ1-1; weak D call: TRBD1 (5 bases). Per the germline V gene, CDR1 is LNHDA and CDR2 is SQIVND (reference sequence). V lost 3 bases and J 1 base, leaving 6 bases between the germline ends. The CDR3 consists of 13 residues.

The chain recombines TRBV2 with TRBJ2-7; 8 bases agree with TRBD1. CDR1 and CDR2 from the germline V gene are SNHLY and FYNNEI. Unmatched junction bases numbered 8, after V lost 6 bases and J lost 4 bases. The CDR3 length is 14 residues. The CDR3 nucleotides read TGTGCCAGCAGACCACAGGGGGGTGGGTACGAGCAGTACTTC. Translated: CASRPQGGGYEQYF.

The chain recombines TRBV5-4 with TRBJ2-7; 7 bases are shared with TRBD1. Germline CDR1 SGHNT, CDR2 YYREEE (reference sequence). Trimming at V came to 4 bases and at J to 1 base, leaving 5 bases not matched to a gene. The CDR3 sequence is 14 residues long. CDR3 nucleotide sequence: TGTGCCAGCAGCCCCGGGACAGAGTCCTACGAGCAGTACTTC. Its protein is CASSPGTESYEQYF. Variable domain in full (rest from reference TRBV5-4 and TRBJ2-7): ETGVTQSPTHLIKTRGQQVTLRCSSQSGHNTVSWYQQALGQGPQFIFQYYREEENGRGNFPPRFSGLQFPNYSSELNVNALELDDSALYLCASSPGTESYEQYFGPGTRLTVT.